This T cell receptor beta chain was sequenced in a study of blood T cell repertoires in COVID-19. Across the whole study: Italy, Spain and the United States were the sources of the convalescent and acute COVID-19 samples.

Original processing notes: It was from reference gene primer amplification that nucleated cell counts were estimated. Method: immunoSEQ multiplex PCR; TCRdb's copy keeps in-frame clones and lacks some. V, J and clone size reflect that table, while D and trimming were determined from the DNA. The data hold approximately 92,000 clones, with 82% observed a single time. Germline V gene sequence: CDR1 MDHEN, CDR2 SYDVKM. V lost 7 bases, J lost 7 bases, and 16 bases stayed unmatched. The CDR3 has 16 amino acids. The sequenced material came from peripheral blood. This TCR derives from an elderly man with acute or convalescent COVID-19. The V and J genes are TRBV28 and TRBJ2-1, with TRBD1 identical over 7 bases. The CDR3 bases are TGTGCCAGCACCCCCCGACAGGGTTCATCACGAAATGAGCAGTTCTTC. Protein sequence: CASTPRQGSSRNEQFF. Variable domain in full (rest from reference TRBV28 and TRBJ2-1): DVKVTQSSRYLVKRTGEKVFLECVQDMDHENMFWYRQDPGLGLRLIYFSYDVKMKEKGDIPEGYSVSREKKERFSLILESASTNQTSMYLCASTPRQGSSRNEQFFGPGTRLTVL.